This T cell receptor (beta chain) came from a study of cytomegalovirus exposure and HLA in healthy donors. Study findings and constraints: Presence/absence analyses assumed roughly uniform sequencing depth across donors, which may not hold.

A multiplex PCR was run with 60 Vbeta primers and 13 Jbeta primers. Measured with immunoSEQ multiplex PCR; TCRdb has only the in-frame clones, and not every one. The profile shows approximately 180,000 clones, about 80% of them singletons. V dropped 2 bases and J dropped 6; count of bases not matched to a gene: 7. The CDR3 runs to 16 residues. Looked up from germline, CDR1 is KGHSH and CDR2 is LQKENI. With respect to this clone: The antigen is unknown.

The clonotype comes from a man aged 35 to 55 in good health and CMV-seropositive. Sequenced: PBMCs. This chain uses TRBV18 with TRBJ2-2, with 9 bases lining up with TRBD2. CDR3 bases: TGTGCCAGCTCACCATTCAGCGGGAGGATTGCCGGGGAGCTGTTTTTT. Protein: CASSPFSGRIAGELFF.